This T cell receptor beta chain originates from a study of T cells in Graves' hyperthyroidism and ophthalmopathy. Regions amplified from RNA transcripts were the TCR beta CDR3 regions. The primer set for the first-round RT-PCR of the TCR CDR3 was HTBI. MiXCR, applied by TCRdb to the multiplex PCR reads, yields one record per CDR3 protein. The sample holds roughly 350,000 distinct CDR3 sequences, approximately 15% seen once. This clonotype is a singleton in its sample. Its antigen is not identified. Study conclusions and caveats: Model predictions of ophthalmopathy came a median approximately 6 months before onset.

Between the trimmed V and J ends, which lost 5 bases and 0 bases, there was a span of 17 bases. This CDR3 is built from 17 residues. Germline loops: CDR1 SGHAT, CDR2 FQNNGV. This TCR was recovered from a woman in her 30s with Graves' hyperthyroidism. The chain employs TRBV11-2 and TRBJ2-1; D not resolved. Sequenced input: blood. The chain's CDR3 is CASSPHLTESSYNEQFF. CDR3 nucleotide sequence: TGTGCCAGCAGCCCACACCTGACGGAGAGCTCCTACAATGAGCAGTTCTTC.